The 28 T cell receptor beta chains listed next were all sequenced from one sample in a study of vaccination and CD4 T cells after COVID-19. Sequencing of cultured CD4+ T cell DNA used the Oncomine TCR Beta short-read assay. MiXCR was run by TCRdb on the PCR reads, yielding one entry per CDR3 protein. The data show around 18,000 distinct CDR3 sequences, 51% seen once. Described treatment: roughly nine-day PBMC culture with coronavirus spike peptide pools or control peptides (ViraFEST assay). The antigens for these receptors are not known. Here the sequenced sample was CD4+ T cells from blood, cultured in vitro, taken before SARS-CoV-2 vaccination. The receptors derive from a human donor who had recovered from COVID-19.

The sample holds a few counts of this clonotype. The rearrangement joins TRBV6-5 to TRBJ1-6, with a tentative D call TRBD1 (6 bases). The CDR3 runs to 16 residues. CDR1 is MNHEY and CDR2 is SVGAGI in the germline V gene. The ends were cut back, 0 bases at V and 7 bases at J, with 13 bases in the middle. This CDR3 is CASSYSPGGHNSPLHF. CDR3 nucleotide sequence: TGTGCCAGCAGTTACTCGCCCGGGGGCCACAATTCACCCCTCCACTTT.

The chain is built from TRBV10-3 and TRBJ1-2; a weak D match, TRBD1 (5 bases). Trimming took 7 bases from V and 0 from J, leaving 9 bases between them. CDR1 ENHRY and CDR2 SYGVKD come from the germline V gene. This CDR3 has 13 residues. The CDR3 is CAITGTANYGYTF. The CDR3 bases are TGTGCCATCACTGGGACGGCTAACTATGGCTACACCTTC.

This sequence joins TRBV10-1 and TRBJ2-5; 10 nucleotides line up with TRBD2. This CDR3 has 16 amino acids. Looked up from germline, CDR1 is WNHNN and CDR2 is SYGVQD (reference sequence). V dropped 0 bases and J dropped 5; count of bases not matched to a gene: 6. The CDR3 DNA sequence: TGCGCCAGCAGTGAGTCAGGAGCGGGAGGGTTGGAGACCCAGTACTTC. As protein: CASSESGAGGLETQYF.

This clonotype was observed a single time. This chain connects TRBV20-1 to TRBJ2-5; possibly TRBD2 for D (5 bases). The CDR3 covers 12 residues. Between the trimmed V and J ends, which lost 6 bases and 5 bases, there was a span of 13 bases. Germline assignment: CDR1 DFQATT and CDR2 SNEGSKA (reference sequence). In DNA, the CDR3 is TGCAGTGCCCCCCGGCGGGCGGAGACCCAGTACTTC. Protein product: CSAPRRAETQYF.

The chain is built from TRBV12-3 or TRBV12-4 and TRBJ2-1; D ambiguous. V lost 4 bases and J lost 8, with 24 bases in between. The CDR3 contains 17 residues. The CDR3: CASSWLPIDPMRYEQFF. The CDR3 DNA is TGTGCCAGCAGTTGGCTCCCCATAGACCCTATGAGGTATGAGCAGTTCTTC.

The chain combines TRBV2 with TRBJ1-6, with D possibly TRBD1 on 5 matching bases. Per germline, CDR1 SNHLY and CDR2 FYNNEI. Trimming took 7 bases from V and 9 from J, leaving 25 bases between them. The CDR3 covers 17 residues. CDR3 nucleotide sequence: TGTGCCAGCAACGGGCCCCCCGGGGCCCTAGATCGTTCACCCCTCCACTTT. This codes for CASNGPPGALDRSPLHF.

CDR3 protein: CASSLDLIPGTQYF. The CDR3 nucleotides are TGTGCCAGCAGCTTAGATCTGATTCCGGGGACGCAGTATTTT. The V and J genes are TRBV7-3 and TRBJ2-3, with TRBD2 as a possible D gene (5 bases). The V and J ends lost 2 bases and 9 bases respectively, with 15 bases between them. CDR1 SGHTA and CDR2 FQGTGA come from the germline V gene. This CDR3 contains 14 residues.

J is TRBJ1-4 and V is TRBV15; D is undetermined. Germline CDR1 is LNHNV and CDR2 is YYDKDF (reference sequence). V was cut by 2 bases and J by 10 bases, with 8 bases left in between. This CDR3 contains 12 residues. In DNA, the CDR3 is TGTGCCACCAGCAGAAGGGCCGGAAAACTGTTTTTT. Protein sequence: CATSRRAGKLFF.

J is TRBJ2-2 and V is TRBV6-4, with 10 bases fitting TRBD2. There are 17 residues in the CDR3. The germline V gene has CDR1 MRHNA and CDR2 SNTAGT. The V segment lost 0 bases and the J segment 4 bases; nucleotides outside the gene matches: 5. CDR3 bases: TGTGCCAGCAGTGACTCCGCCCTAGCGGGAGCCACCGGGGAGCTGTTTTTT. This encodes CASSDSALAGATGELFF.

This chain joins TRBV10-3 and TRBJ2-3, with 15 bases fitting TRBD2. The germline gives CDR1 ENHRY, CDR2 SYGVKD. The CDR3 is made up of 19 amino acids. V was clipped by 6 bases and J by 0 bases; unmatched bases: 10. The CDR3 loop reads CAISGTSGRSSSSTDTQYF. The DNA of the CDR3 is TGTGCCATCAGCGGGACTAGCGGGAGGTCTTCCTCTAGCACAGATACGCAGTATTTT.

The chain recombines TRBV6-5 with TRBJ2-3; 11 bases are shared with TRBD2. Germline loops: CDR1 MNHEY, CDR2 SVGAGI. This CDR3 contains 17 residues. The J segment lost 6 bases and the V segment lost 2 bases, leaving 10 bases of the junction unmatched. The CDR3 DNA is TGTGCCAGCAGTTACCGTTCTAGCGGGAGGAAAGGGGATACGCAGTATTTT. Its translation: CASSYRSSGRKGDTQYF.

The V call is TRBV28, the J call TRBJ1-6; tentative D call: TRBD1 (5 bases). V lost 5 bases, J lost 13 bases, and 12 bases lay in between. This CDR3 contains 12 residues. Germline CDR1 reads MDHEN; CDR2 reads SYDVKM. CDR3 bases: TGTGCCAGCAGTAGAATGGGGGTGCCCCTCCACTTT. Residues: CASSRMGVPLHF. The entire variable domain, with the rest obtained from reference TRBV28 and TRBJ1-6, is as follows: DVKVTQSSRYLVKRTGEKVFLECVQDMDHENMFWYRQDPGLGLRLIYFSYDVKMKEKGDIPEGYSVSREKKERFSLILESASTNQTSMYLCASSRMGVPLHFGNGTRLTVT.

The V and J genes are TRBV6-1 and TRBJ1-2, with 7 bases fitting TRBD1. The V gene end was trimmed by 5 bases and the J gene end by 3 bases; junction bases not matched to a gene: 6. Germline V gene data show CDR1 as MNHNS and CDR2 as SASEGT. This CDR3 has 14 amino acids. The CDR3 protein is CASSRTGTDYGYTF. The CDR3 DNA sequence: TGTGCCAGCAGTCGAACCGGGACAGACTATGGCTACACCTTC.

The chain employs TRBV2 and TRBJ2-7, with D perhaps TRBD1 (5 bases). V lost 9 bases to trimming and J lost 2 bases, with 14 bases between them. This CDR3 comprises 13 residues. Germline lookup yields CDR1 SNHLY and CDR2 FYNNEI. This chain's CDR3 is CASCMTVTYEQYF. As DNA, the CDR3 is TGTGCCAGTTGCATGACAGTTACCTACGAGCAGTACTTC.

This clonotype was counted a few times. The chain carries TRBV7-8 and TRBJ2-5, with TRBD2 matching over 12 bases. This CDR3 comprises 18 residues. Losses at the gene ends were 5 bases for V and 1 base for J; bases not matched to a gene: 11. Germline V gene sequence: CDR1 SGHVS, CDR2 FQNEAQ. DNA for the CDR3: TGTGCCAGCAGCAGTACGGGACTAGCGGGCGCGCGCCAAGAGACCCAGTACTTC. Translation: CASSSTGLAGARQETQYF.

V usage is TRBV5-4 and J usage is TRBJ2-1; TRBD1 matches 7 bases. The CDR3 is made up of 14 amino acids. Germline V lookup: CDR1 SGHNT, CDR2 YYREEE (reference sequence). The trim removed 2 bases at V and 4 bases at J, leaving 3 bases unmatched. CDR3 amino acids: CASSLPGQYNEQFF. In nucleotides, the CDR3 is TGTGCCAGCAGCTTACCGGGACAGTACAATGAGCAGTTCTTC. Together with reference TRBV5-4 and TRBJ2-1, the CDR3 gives the full variable domain: ETGVTQSPTHLIKTRGQQVTLRCSSQSGHNTVSWYQQALGQGPQFIFQYYREEENGRGNFPPRFSGLQFPNYSSELNVNALELDDSALYLCASSLPGQYNEQFFGPGTRLTVL.

The rearrangement links TRBV4-2 to TRBJ2-5; 7 bases are a match to TRBD2. The CDR3 sequence is 15 residues long. J gave up 2 bases and V 3 bases, and 6 bases lay outside the gene matches. Germline assignment: CDR1 LGHNA and CDR2 YNFKEQ. This chain's CDR3 is CASSQAGARQETQYF. The CDR3 bases are TGTGCCAGCAGCCAGGCGGGAGCCCGACAAGAGACCCAGTACTTC.

The chain employs TRBV6-5 and TRBJ2-7; D is possibly TRBD2 (6 bases). V lost 2 bases to trimming and J lost 6 bases, with 17 bases between them. Looked up from germline, CDR1 is MNHEY and CDR2 is SVGAGI. The CDR3 sequence is 15 residues long. CDR3 sequence (DNA): TGTGCCAGCAGTTACGGGAGACTAGGATTTGGCGAGCAGTACTTC. Encoded protein: CASSYGRLGFGEQYF.

This clonotype appeared a few times. The genes are TRBV19 and TRBJ2-5, with 11 bases matching TRBD1. This CDR3 region has 14 residues. Germline values: CDR1 LNHDA, CDR2 SQIVND (reference sequence). The J segment lost 4 bases and the V segment lost 6 bases, leaving 4 bases of the junction unmatched. The CDR3 loop reads CASSVGTGGETQYF. DNA for the CDR3: TGTGCCAGTAGCGTTGGGACAGGGGGAGAGACCCAGTACTTC.

V is TRBV6-1 and J is TRBJ2-3; 15 bases match TRBD2. Trimming took 5 bases from V and 6 from J; bases not matched to a gene: 9. The germline V gene encodes CDR1 MNHNS and CDR2 SASEGT. The length of the CDR3 is 17 residues. The CDR3 DNA reads as TGTGCCAGCAGTCCCGAGGGACTAGCGGGAGGAAGGGATACGCAGTATTTT. This translates into CASSPEGLAGGRDTQYF.

This clonotype was seen more than once but under ten times. The V gene is TRBV6-1, the J gene TRBJ2-2, with D possibly being TRBD1 or TRBD2 (7 bases each). CDR3 size: 14 residues. Germline CDR1 reads MNHNS; CDR2 reads SASEGT. Trimming removed 6 bases at V and 8 bases at J, with 16 bases between. The CDR3 DNA reads as TGTGCCAGCAGAAGCAGGGGGGGTAGTGGGGAGCTGTTTTTT. Residues: CASRSRGGSGELFF.

V usage is TRBV12-3 or TRBV12-4 and J usage is TRBJ2-7, with 7 positions matching TRBD1. V trimming: 6 bases; J trimming: 0 bases; junction bases outside the gene matches: 8. CDR3 length: 15 amino acids. CDR3 residues: CASSPGQAISYEQYF. CDR3 in DNA: TGTGCCAGCAGCCCTGGACAGGCTATCTCCTACGAGCAGTACTTC.

V and J are TRBV6-1 and TRBJ1-5; D not resolved. The V gene lost 4 bases and the J gene lost 0 bases, with 4 bases spanning the gap. The CDR3 loop spans 13 amino acids. Per germline, CDR1 MNHNS and CDR2 SASEGT. The CDR3 DNA reads as TGTGCCAGCAGTGTATATAGCAATCAGCCCCAGCATTTT. Translation gives CASSVYSNQPQHF.

This rearrangement joins TRBV19 to TRBJ2-1; D is unresolved. The CDR3 covers 12 residues. V lost 0 bases and J 8 bases, leaving 5 bases between the germline ends. Germline V CDR1 and CDR2: LNHDA, SQIVND (reference sequence). The CDR3 reads CASSIEQDEQFF. Written as DNA, the CDR3 is TGTGCCAGTAGTATAGAGCAGGATGAGCAGTTCTTC.

The chain links TRBV4-1 to TRBJ2-2, with D uncertain. The CDR3 length is 16 residues. Looked up from germline, CDR1 is MGHRA and CDR2 is YSYEKL. Trimming left V 5 bases short and J 0 bases short, with 13 bases between. The CDR3 is CASSFSTRSNTGELFF. CDR3 coding DNA: TGCGCCAGCAGCTTTAGCACCCGATCGAACACCGGGGAGCTGTTTTTT.

This clonotype has just a few counts. The rearrangement uses TRBV2 and TRBJ1-1; D might be TRBD1 (6 bases). Germline lookup yields CDR1 SNHLY and CDR2 FYNNEI. There are 13 residues in the CDR3. V lost 6 bases and J 0 bases, leaving 8 bases between the germline ends. The CDR3 nucleotides are TGTGCCAGCAGAGGACAGATGAACACTGAAGCTTTCTTT. Translated: CASRGQMNTEAFF.

This clonotype turned up a few times. J is TRBJ1-5 and V is TRBV20-1, with TRBD1 matching over 9 bases. V lost 0 bases to trimming and J lost 7 bases; unmatched junction nucleotides: 10. This CDR3 is 16 amino acids long. Germline V lookup: CDR1 DFQATT, CDR2 SNEGSKA (reference sequence). The DNA of the CDR3 is TGCAGTGCTAGAGATCTTCGGACAGGGGAGCACCAGCCCCAGCATTTT. This codes for CSARDLRTGEHQPQHF.

This clonotype is a singleton in its sample. The V gene is TRBV11-2, the J gene TRBJ2-6, with D possibly TRBD2 on 5 matching bases. The germline V and J ends were trimmed by 1 base and 2 bases, with 12 bases remaining between them. CDR3 size: 17 residues. Germline V lookup: CDR1 SGHAT, CDR2 FQNNGV. CDR3 loop: CASSLGTVVTGANVLTF. The CDR3 region has the DNA TGTGCCAGCAGCTTAGGGACTGTCGTTACTGGGGCCAACGTCCTGACTTTC.